Listed below are T cell receptor gamma chains from one sample, sequenced in a study of Vδ1+ human thymocytes. TCRdb made new clone calls on the multiplex PCR reads using CATT. The sample includes roughly 30,000 gamma-chain clones, roughly a fifth of them seen just once. The source material was Vdelta1+ gamma-delta thymocytes from the thymus. The receptors stem from a boy under two years old who had congenital heart surgery. CDR3s include the opening cysteine and the closing phenylalanine or tryptophan. Clone sizes are given selectively: once, few, many, or a class where the clone is expanded.

TRGJ1/TRGJ2,TRGV9,-,TGTGCCTTCCCCATCCCCATCCTCAATTATTATAAGAAACTCTTT,CAFPIPILNYYKKLF
TRGJ1/TRGJ2,TRGV4,-,TGTGCCACCTGGGCCCCCCGCCACGAGAAACTCTTT,CATWAPRHEKLF
TRGJ1/TRGJ2,TRGV9,-,TGTGCCTTGTGGGAGGTGCAAGGTTATAAGAAACTCTTT,CALWEVQGYKKLF
TRGJP2,TRGV2,once,TGTGCCACCTGGGACGGGCCTTCTAGTGATTGGATCAAGACGTTT,CATWDGPSSDWIKTF
TRGJ1/TRGJ2,TRGV9,few,TGTGCCTTGTGGAGAAGGGAGGATTATTATAAGAAACTCTTT,CALWRREDYYKKLF
TRGJ1/TRGJ2,TRGV4,-,TGTGCCACCTGGGATGGAAAGAATTATTATAAGAAACTCTTT,CATWDGKNYYKKLF
TRGJ1/TRGJ2,TRGV9,few,TGTGCCTTGTGGGAGGCACAAAACCATTATTATAAGAAACTCTTT,CALWEAQNHYYKKLF
TRGJ1/TRGJ2,TRGV4,-,TGTGCCACCTGGGAATATAGCTCGGGAGATTATAAGAAACTCTTT,CATWEYSSGDYKKLF
TRGJ1/TRGJ2,TRGV4,once,TGTGCCACCTGGGATGGGCCCGAGTGGTATTATAAGAAACTCTTT,CATWDGPEWYYKKLF
TRGJP2,TRGV4,few,TGTGCCACCTGGGATGGGCCGGGGTGTGATTGGATCAAGACGTTT,CATWDGPGCDWIKTF
TRGJ1/TRGJ2,TRGV4,-,TGTGCCACCTGGGATGTTCCTTCCTATTATAAGAAACTCTTT,CATWDVPSYYKKLF
TRGJ1/TRGJ2,TRGV5,few,TGTGCCACCTGGGACAAGGATTATTATAAGAAACTCTTT,CATWDKDYYKKLF
TRGJ1/TRGJ2,TRGV4,-,TGTGCCACCTGGGACGTTATTTCTTATTATAAGAAACTCTTT,CATWDVISYYKKLF
TRGJP1,TRGV9,-,TGTGCCTTGTGGGGTGGCACTGGTTGGTTCAAGATATTT,CALWGGTGWFKIF
TRGJ1/TRGJ2,TRGV3,-,TGTGCCACCTGGGACGCGAGGGGGGGTTATTATAAGAAACTCTTT,CATWDARGGYYKKLF
TRGJ1/TRGJ2,TRGV2,few,TGTGCCACCTGGGACGGGGGGCCAAAGAAACTCTTT,CATWDGGPKKLF
TRGJ1/TRGJ2,TRGV9,few,TGTGCCTTGTGGGAGGGCCCGAATTATTATAAGAAACTCTTT,CALWEGPNYYKKLF
TRGJ1/TRGJ2,TRGV9,few,TGTGCCTTGTGGGAGGTGCGGGATTGTGGGAAACTCTTT,CALWEVRDCGKLF
TRGJ1/TRGJ2,TRGV4,-,TGTGCCACCTGGGACGGGTTCCCTCCTTATAAGAAACTCTTT,CATWDGFPPYKKLF
TRGJ1/TRGJ2,TRGV4,-,TGTGCCACCTGGGATGGCCGGAGGAATTATTATAAGAAACTCTTT,CATWDGRRNYYKKLF
TRGJ1/TRGJ2,TRGV5,-,TGTGCCACCTGTAACAAAGGGAAACTCTTT,CATCNKGKLF
TRGJ1/TRGJ2,TRGV5,-,TGTGCCACCTGGGACAGGCGATCTCGGGTCAGGGGAGGCCCCACCTCTGTTTTGTTCCCTAAGAAACTCTTT,CATWDRRSRVRGGPTSVLFPKKLF
TRGJ1/TRGJ2,TRGV9,-,TGTGCCTTGTGGGAGGTACGCCATTATTATAAGAAACTCTTT,CALWEVRHYYKKLF
TRGJ1/TRGJ2,TRGV2,few,TGTGCCACCTGGGACGGGCCCAGCGGAGATTATAAGAAACTCTTT,CATWDGPSGDYKKLF
TRGJ1/TRGJ2,TRGV5,-,TGTGCCACCTGGGACAGGCTCCTCTTT,CATWDRLLF
TRGJ1/TRGJ2,TRGV5,-,TGTGCCACCTGGGACAGGTTGAATTATTATAAGAAACTCTTT,CATWDRLNYYKKLF
TRGJ1/TRGJ2,TRGV9,few,TGTGCCTTGTGGTTATCGGGTAAGAAACTCTTT,CALWLSGKKLF
TRGJ1/TRGJ2,TRGV9,few,TGTGCCTTGTGGGAGGTTACCTATTATAAGAAACTCTTT,CALWEVTYYKKLF
TRGJ1/TRGJ2,TRGV4,-,TGTGCCACCTGGGATGGGCCGGCCATTTTAGGTTATTATAAGAAACTCTTT,CATWDGPAILGYYKKLF
TRGJP,TRGV9,-,TGTGCCTTGTGGGAGGTCGGGGGAGAGTTGGGCAAAAAAATCAAGGTATTT,CALWEVGGELGKKIKVF
TRGJ1/TRGJ2,TRGV9,few,TGTGCCTTGTGGGAGGTGCACCCTATTTATTATAAGAAACTCTTT,CALWEVHPIYYKKLF
TRGJ1/TRGJ2,TRGV3,once,TGTGCCACCTGGGACAGCCCTCGTTGTTATAAGAAACTCTTT,CATWDSPRCYKKLF
TRGJ1/TRGJ2,TRGV9,-,TGTGCCTTGTGGGAGGTGCAATGCTATAAGAAACTCTTT,CALWEVQCYKKLF
TRGJ1/TRGJ2,TRGV4,-,TGTGCCACCTGGGATGAGCGGGATTATAAGAAACTCTTT,CATWDERDYKKLF
TRGJ1/TRGJ2,TRGV2,-,TGTGCCACCTGGGATTCCAATTATAAGAAACTCTTT,CATWDSNYKKLF
TRGJ1/TRGJ2,TRGV9,-,TGTGCCTTGTGGGAGGTGCGTCGATATGAGAAACTCTTT,CALWEVRRYEKLF
TRGJ1/TRGJ2,TRGV3,few,TGTGCCACCTGGGACAGTCCCGTCCGGCCTGGAAAGAAACTCTTT,CATWDSPVRPGKKLF